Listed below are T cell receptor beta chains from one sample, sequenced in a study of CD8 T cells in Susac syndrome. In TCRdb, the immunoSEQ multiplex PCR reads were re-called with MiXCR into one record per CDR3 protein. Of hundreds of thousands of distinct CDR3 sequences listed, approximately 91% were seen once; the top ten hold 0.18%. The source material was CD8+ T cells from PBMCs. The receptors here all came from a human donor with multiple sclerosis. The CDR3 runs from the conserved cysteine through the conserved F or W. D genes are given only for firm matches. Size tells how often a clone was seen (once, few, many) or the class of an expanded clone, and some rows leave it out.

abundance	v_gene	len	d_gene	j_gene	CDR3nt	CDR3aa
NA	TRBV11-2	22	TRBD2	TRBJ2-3	TGTGCCAGCAGCTTATATAGTTGGAGCCTGGTGCCATTAGCGGGCCACACAGATACGCAGTATTTT	CASSLYSWSLVPLAGHTDTQYF
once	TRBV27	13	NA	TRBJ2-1	TGTGCCAGCGGATTAGACTCCTACAATGAGCAGTTCTTC	CASGLDSYNEQFF
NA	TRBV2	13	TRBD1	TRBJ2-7	TGTGCCAGCAGTGACAGGGGGTACTACGAGCAGTACTTC	CASSDRGYYEQYF
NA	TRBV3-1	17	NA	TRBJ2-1	TGTGCCAGCAGCTTAATGTGGGACCCTCGTAGGGACAATGAGCAGTTCTTC	CASSLMWDPRRDNEQFF
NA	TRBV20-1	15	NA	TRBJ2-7	TGCAGTGCAGGGACATTTGTAGCGGATGCAGCCGAGCAGTACTTC	CSAGTFVADAAEQYF
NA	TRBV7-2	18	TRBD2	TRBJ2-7	TGTGCCAGCAGCCCGGGACTAGCGGGCCTACTCAGCTCCTACGAGCAGTACTTC	CASSPGLAGLLSSYEQYF
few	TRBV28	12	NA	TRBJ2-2	TGTGCCAGCAGTTTCGTGGCCGGGGAGCTGTTTTTT	CASSFVAGELFF
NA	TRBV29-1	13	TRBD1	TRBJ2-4	TGCAGCGTTGAGGGACAGGGCGGAAACATTCAGTACTTC	CSVEGQGGNIQYF
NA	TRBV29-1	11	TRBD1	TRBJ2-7	TGCAGCGTTGCCCACAGGGGAGAGCAGTACTTC	CSVAHRGEQYF
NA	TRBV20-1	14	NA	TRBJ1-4	TGCAGTGCCGGTTACGAACAGATTAATGAAAAACTGTTTTTT	CSAGYEQINEKLFF
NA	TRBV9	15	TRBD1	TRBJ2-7	TGTGCCAGCAGCCCCTCAGGGGGCGTCGTATACGAGCAGTACTTC	CASSPSGGVVYEQYF
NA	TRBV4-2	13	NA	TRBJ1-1	TGTGCCAGCAGCCAGCGGGGGGGGGCTGAAGCTTTCTTT	CASSQRGGAEAFF
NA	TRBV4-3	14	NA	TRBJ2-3	TGCGCCAGCAGCCAATTCCTAAGGACAGATACGCAGTATTTT	CASSQFLRTDTQYF
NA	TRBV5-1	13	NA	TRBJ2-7	TGCGCCAGCAGCTTGCGGACAGCCAACGAGCAGTACTTC	CASSLRTANEQYF
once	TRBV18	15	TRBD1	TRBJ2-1	TGTGCCAGCTCACCCAAGGACAGGGTTCTGAATGAGCAGTTCTTC	CASSPKDRVLNEQFF
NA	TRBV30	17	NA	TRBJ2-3	TGTGCCTGGAGTGTAGGGCAGGGATGGTCGGGGACAGATACGCAGTATTTT	CAWSVGQGWSGTDTQYF
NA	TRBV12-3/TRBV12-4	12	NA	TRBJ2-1	TGTGCCAATCCTTTTAGCGGCAATGAGCAGTTCTTC	CANPFSGNEQFF
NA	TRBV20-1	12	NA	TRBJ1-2	TGCAGTGCTGTAAGGAGAGGGGGTGGCTACACCTTC	CSAVRRGGGYTF
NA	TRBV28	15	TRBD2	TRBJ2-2	TGTGCCAGCAGTAGGGGGACTAGCGGGACCGGGGAGCTGTTTTTT	CASSRGTSGTGELFF
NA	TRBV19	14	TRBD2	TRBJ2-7	TGTGCCAGTGGTACGACTAGCGGTACCTACGAGCAGTACTTC	CASGTTSGTYEQYF
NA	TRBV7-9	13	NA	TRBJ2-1	TGTGCCAGCAGCTTAATAGTCTACAATGAGCAGTTCTTC	CASSLIVYNEQFF